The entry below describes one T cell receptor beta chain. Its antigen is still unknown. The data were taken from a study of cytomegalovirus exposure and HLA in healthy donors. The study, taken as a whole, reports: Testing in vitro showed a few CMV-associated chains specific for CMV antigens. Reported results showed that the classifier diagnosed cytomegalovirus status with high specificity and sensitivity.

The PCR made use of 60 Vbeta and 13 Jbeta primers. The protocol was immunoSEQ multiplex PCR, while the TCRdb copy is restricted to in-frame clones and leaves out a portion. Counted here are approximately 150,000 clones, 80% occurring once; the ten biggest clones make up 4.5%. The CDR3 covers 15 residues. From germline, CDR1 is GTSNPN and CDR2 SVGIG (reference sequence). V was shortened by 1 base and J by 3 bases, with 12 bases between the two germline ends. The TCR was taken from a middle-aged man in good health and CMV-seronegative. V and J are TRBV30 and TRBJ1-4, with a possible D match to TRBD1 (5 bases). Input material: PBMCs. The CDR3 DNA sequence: TGTGCCTGGAGTGCCGGGACTATGGCTAATGAAAAACTGTTTTTT. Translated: CAWSAGTMANEKLFF.